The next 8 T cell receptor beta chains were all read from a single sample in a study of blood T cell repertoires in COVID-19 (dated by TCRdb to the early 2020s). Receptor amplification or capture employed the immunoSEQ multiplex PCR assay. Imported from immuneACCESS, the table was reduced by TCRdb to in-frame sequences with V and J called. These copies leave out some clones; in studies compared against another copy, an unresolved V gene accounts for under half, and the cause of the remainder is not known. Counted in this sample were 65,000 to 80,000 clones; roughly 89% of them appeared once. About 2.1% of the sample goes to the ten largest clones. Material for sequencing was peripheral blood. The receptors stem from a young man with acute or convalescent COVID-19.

The CDR3 nucleotides are TGTGCCAGCAGCTTAGAGCTAGCGGGGGCAGATACGCAGTATTTT. Protein sequence: CASSLELAGADTQYF. The gene calls are TRBV7-2 and TRBJ2-3, with 10 nucleotides matching TRBD2. V lost 1 base, J lost 4 bases, and 2 bases stayed unmatched. Germline CDR1 and CDR2: SGHTA and FQGNSA. CDR3 length: 15 amino acids.

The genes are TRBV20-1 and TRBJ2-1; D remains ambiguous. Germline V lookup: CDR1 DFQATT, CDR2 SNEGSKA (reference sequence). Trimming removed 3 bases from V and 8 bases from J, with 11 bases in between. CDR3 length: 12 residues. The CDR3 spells CSASGPSHEQFF. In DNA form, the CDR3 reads TGCAGTGCTAGTGGGCCGTCCCATGAGCAGTTCTTC.

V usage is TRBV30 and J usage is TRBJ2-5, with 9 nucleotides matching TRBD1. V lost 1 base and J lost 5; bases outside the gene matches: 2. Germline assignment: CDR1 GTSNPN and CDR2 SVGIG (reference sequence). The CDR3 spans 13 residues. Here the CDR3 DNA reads TGTGCCTGGAGTGGCGACAGGGGGGAGACCCAGTACTTC. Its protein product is CAWSGDRGETQYF.

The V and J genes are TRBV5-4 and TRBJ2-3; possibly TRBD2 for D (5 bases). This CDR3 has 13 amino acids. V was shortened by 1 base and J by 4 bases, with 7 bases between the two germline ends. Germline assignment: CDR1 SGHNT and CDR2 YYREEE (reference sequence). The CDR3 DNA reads TGTGCCAGCAGCTTGCCCGGGGCAGATACGCAGTATTTT. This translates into CASSLPGADTQYF.

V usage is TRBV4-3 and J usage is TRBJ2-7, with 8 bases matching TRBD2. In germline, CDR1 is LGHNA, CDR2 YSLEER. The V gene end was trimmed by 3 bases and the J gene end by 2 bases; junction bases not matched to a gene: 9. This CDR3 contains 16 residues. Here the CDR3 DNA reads TGCGCCAGCAGCCACGCCCGGGAGCGGGGGCCCTACGAGCAGTACTTC. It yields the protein CASSHARERGPYEQYF.

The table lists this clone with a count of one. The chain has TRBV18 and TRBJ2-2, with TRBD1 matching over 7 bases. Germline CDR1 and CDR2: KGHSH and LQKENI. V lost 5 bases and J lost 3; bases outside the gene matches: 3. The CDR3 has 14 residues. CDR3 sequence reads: CASSTGVDTGELFF. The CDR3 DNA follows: TGTGCCAGCTCAACAGGGGTCGACACCGGGGAGCTGTTTTTT.

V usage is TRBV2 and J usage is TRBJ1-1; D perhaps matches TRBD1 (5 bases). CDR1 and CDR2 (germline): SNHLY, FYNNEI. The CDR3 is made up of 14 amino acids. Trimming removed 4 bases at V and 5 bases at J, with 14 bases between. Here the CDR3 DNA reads TGTGCCAGCAGTGTAACCAGGGCTACGACTGAAGCTTTCTTT. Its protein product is CASSVTRATTEAFF. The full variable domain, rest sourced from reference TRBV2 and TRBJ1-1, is EPEVTQTPSHQVTQMGQEVILRCVPISNHLYFYWYRQILGQKVEFLVSFYNNEISEKSEIFDDQFSVERPDGSNFTLKIRSTKLEDSAMYFCASSVTRATTEAFFGQGTRLTVV.

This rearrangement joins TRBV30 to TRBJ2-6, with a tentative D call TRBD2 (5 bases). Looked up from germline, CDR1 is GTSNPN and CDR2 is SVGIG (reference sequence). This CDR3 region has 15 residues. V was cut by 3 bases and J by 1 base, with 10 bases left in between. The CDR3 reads CAWSLTRSGANVLTF. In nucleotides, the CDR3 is TGTGCCTGGAGCCTTACTAGGTCTGGGGCCAACGTCCTGACTTTC.